Each of the 19 T cell receptor beta chains below was sequenced from the same sample in a study of cytomegalovirus exposure and HLA in healthy donors listed by TCRdb under 2017. The library was generated by the immunoSEQ multiplex PCR assay. For the multiplex PCR, a mixture combining 60 forward primers for TCR Vbeta segments and 13 reverse primers for TCR Jbeta segments was used. This immuneACCESS table, as held by TCRdb, lists in-frame sequences with V and J called but not all clones. Of the missing ones, under half trace to an unresolved V gene in checked studies; the others have no known cause. Present in this sample are 160,000 or so clones, approximately 80% of which were seen just once. About 1.3% of the sample is taken by the ten largest. The sequenced material came from PBMCs. These TCRs come from a man aged 25-45 years in good health and CMV-seronegative.

Comment on this clone: Distinct nucleotide sequences in the sample also encode this CDR3. The V call is TRBV19, the J call TRBJ2-3; D ambiguous. The CDR3 extends over 14 amino acids. The germline V gene encodes CDR1 LNHDA and CDR2 SQIVND (reference sequence). With 1 base removed from V and 1 base from J, the gap between germline ends came to 6 bases. DNA for the CDR3: TGTGCCAGTAGTATAGGTCAGGGCACAGATACGCAGTATTTT. It codes for CASSIGQGTDTQYF.

The chain combines TRBV6-1 with TRBJ2-1, with 7 bases lining up with TRBD1. Trimming cost V 5 bases and J 13 bases; bases outside gene matches: 14. The germline gives CDR1 MNHNS, CDR2 SASEGT. The length of the CDR3 is 14 residues. The CDR3 DNA is TGTGCCAGCAGTAACAGGGGTGATATAGACCTTCAGTTCTTC. Its protein is CASSNRGDIDLQFF.

This clone appeared a single time. The rearrangement links TRBV30 to TRBJ2-5, with D tentatively TRBD2 (7 bases). The germline CDR1 and CDR2 sequences are GTSNPN and SVGIG (reference sequence). The CDR3 spans 14 residues. Trimming shortened V by 8 bases and J by 5 bases, and 21 bases separated the two germline ends. The CDR3 DNA reads TGTGCCCTCAATCGCGGGGGCCCTGATGAGACCCAGTACTTC. Its protein product is CALNRGGPDETQYF.

The table lists this clone with a count of one. The chain couples TRBV28 to TRBJ2-7, with TRBD1 identical over 9 bases. The CDR3 is 15 residues long. Trimming at V came to 6 bases and at J to 3 bases, leaving 9 bases not matched to a gene. The germline CDR1 and CDR2 sequences are MDHEN and SYDVKM. For the CDR3, the DNA is TGTGCCAGCAGCCCCGGGACAGGGCCTCTCTACGAGCAGTACTTC. Its protein product is CASSPGTGPLYEQYF.

The chain is built from TRBV6-6 and TRBJ2-7; TRBD2 matches 7 bases. Germline CDR1 and CDR2: MNHNY and SVGAGI (reference sequence). The J segment lost 3 bases and the V segment lost 7 bases, leaving 15 bases of the junction unmatched. CDR3 length: 16 amino acids. DNA of the CDR3: TGTGCCAGCAATCCGGGGGGAGGAAGGCTCGGCTACGAGCAGTACTTC. Its protein is CASNPGGGRLGYEQYF.

This clone was detected only a few times. This chain joins TRBV19 and TRBJ2-5; D is possibly TRBD2 (6 bases). Germline V CDR1 and CDR2: LNHDA, SQIVND (reference sequence). Trimming stripped 11 bases from V and 2 bases from J, with 9 bases between. This CDR3 has 11 amino acids. CDR3 sequence: CAPSGQETQYF. CDR3 sequence (DNA): TGTGCCCCCAGCGGGCAAGAGACCCAGTACTTC.

The rearrangement joins TRBV4-3 to TRBJ1-1, with D maybe TRBD1 (6 bases). V was trimmed by 0 bases and J by 6 bases, leaving 14 bases between them. There are 15 residues in the CDR3. Germline CDR1 and CDR2: LGHNA and YSLEER. The CDR3 region is CASSQDPTGFPEAFF. The CDR3, as DNA: TGCGCCAGCAGCCAAGACCCGACAGGATTTCCTGAAGCTTTCTTT.

The genes are TRBV6-1 and TRBJ1-3; perhaps TRBD1 as D (5 bases). Germline V CDR1 and CDR2: MNHNS, SASEGT. Trimming removed 7 bases at V and 0 bases at J, with 10 bases between. The CDR3 sequence is 14 residues long. CDR3 DNA: TGTGCCAGCACAGCAGGGCCCTCTGGAAACACCATATATTTT. This gives the protein CASTAGPSGNTIYF.

This rearrangement joins TRBV28 to TRBJ2-7; 10 bases are a match to TRBD2. Trimming cost V 6 bases and J 4 bases; bases outside gene matches: 3. The CDR3 has 13 amino acids. From germline, CDR1 is MDHEN and CDR2 SYDVKM. CDR3 sequence (DNA): TGTGCCAGCAGACCGGGACTAGCGTACGAGCAGTACTTC. It is translated as CASRPGLAYEQYF.

This chain connects TRBV7-2 to TRBJ1-2; D is unclear. The ends were cut back, 1 base at V and 1 base at J, with 13 bases in the middle. The CDR3 extends over 16 amino acids. Germline V gives CDR1 SGHTA, CDR2 FQGNSA. CDR3 residues: CASSLETGSGNYGYTF. In DNA, the CDR3 is TGTGCCAGCAGCTTAGAGACGGGATCGGGTAACTATGGCTACACCTTC.

This clone is a singleton in its sample. The chain joins TRBV7-8 to TRBJ2-7; TRBD1 matches at 9 bases. J was trimmed by 2 bases and V by 4 bases; bases with no gene match: 6. From germline, CDR1 is SGHVS and CDR2 FQNEAQ. The CDR3 consists of 15 residues. In nucleotides, the CDR3 is TGTGCCAGCAGCTGGGAGAGACAGGGGGCCTACGAGCAGTACTTC. It encodes CASSWERQGAYEQYF.

With regard to this clone: The same CDR3 arises from other DNA sequences in this sample as well. This chain connects TRBV6-5 to TRBJ1-1; maybe TRBD1 (5 bases). Germline values: CDR1 MNHEY, CDR2 SVGAGI. With 3 bases removed from V and 3 bases from J, the gap between germline ends came to 11 bases. The CDR3 is made up of 14 amino acids. The CDR3 DNA is TGTGCCAGCAGTTATGAGGGGAGGGACACTGAAGCTTTCTTT. This encodes CASSYEGRDTEAFF.

DNA for the CDR3: TGTGCCAGCAGTTTAAGGGGTCGTGTAATAGCCGCAGATACGCAGTATTTT. It is translated as CASSLRGRVIAADTQYF. The chain carries TRBV28 and TRBJ2-3; the D gene is possibly TRBD1 (5 bases). The CDR3 loop spans 17 amino acids. V was cut by 2 bases and J by 4 bases, with 19 bases left in between. In germline, CDR1 is MDHEN, CDR2 SYDVKM.

The V and J genes are TRBV30 and TRBJ1-4; 7 bases match TRBD1. Germline lookup yields CDR1 GTSNPN and CDR2 SVGIG (reference sequence). This CDR3 has 14 residues. With 3 bases clipped from V and 2 bases from J, the junction kept 3 bases outside the gene matches. The DNA for the CDR3 is TGTGCCTGGAGGACGACAGGGACTAATGAAAAACTGTTTTTT. Amino acid sequence: CAWRTTGTNEKLFF.

This clone occurred a few times. The chain links TRBV30 to TRBJ1-2, with TRBD1 matching 9 bases. The trim removed 1 base at V and 1 base at J, leaving 10 bases unmatched. Looked up from germline, CDR1 is GTSNPN and CDR2 is SVGIG (reference sequence). The CDR3 is 17 amino acids. The CDR3, as DNA: TGTGCCTGGAGTGCTCTCTTTAGGACAGGGGATAACTATGGCTACACCTTC. Encoded protein: CAWSALFRTGDNYGYTF.

A few counts support this clone. The rearrangement links TRBV4-3 to TRBJ1-2; D uncertain. The CDR3 is 14 residues long. Germline V CDR1 and CDR2: LGHNA, YSLEER. V lost 0 bases, J lost 8 bases, and 13 bases lay in between. The CDR3 bases are TGCGCCAGCAGCCAAGACAGGCCCATCTCGGGCTACACCTTC. Amino acid sequence: CASSQDRPISGYTF.

This chain's CDR3 is CASSHDGTDDTQYF. Written as DNA, the CDR3 is TGCGCCAGCAGCCACGATGGGACAGACGATACGCAGTATTTT. J is TRBJ2-3 and V is TRBV4-1, with TRBD1 identical over 7 bases. Germline lookup yields CDR1 MGHRA and CDR2 YSYEKL. The CDR3 has 14 residues. The trim removed 3 bases at V and 6 bases at J, leaving 6 bases unmatched.

The chain carries TRBV27 and TRBJ1-5; D is uncertain. The V gene's germline CDR1 is MNHEY and CDR2 SMNVEV (reference sequence). CDR3 size: 15 residues. The V and J ends lost 5 bases and 4 bases respectively, with 15 bases between them. CDR3 in DNA: TGTGCCAGCAGTATTTCCCGAGCCGATAATCAGCCCCAGCATTTT. Protein: CASSISRADNQPQHF.

This rearrangement joins TRBV5-1 to TRBJ2-3, with D unclear. Germline CDR1 reads SGHRS; CDR2 reads YFSETQ. Trimming shortened V by 2 bases and J by 2 bases, and 6 bases separated the two germline ends. The CDR3 is 13 residues long. This CDR3 is CASSLLYTDTQYF. The CDR3 bases are TGCGCCAGCAGCTTATTGTACACAGATACGCAGTATTTT.